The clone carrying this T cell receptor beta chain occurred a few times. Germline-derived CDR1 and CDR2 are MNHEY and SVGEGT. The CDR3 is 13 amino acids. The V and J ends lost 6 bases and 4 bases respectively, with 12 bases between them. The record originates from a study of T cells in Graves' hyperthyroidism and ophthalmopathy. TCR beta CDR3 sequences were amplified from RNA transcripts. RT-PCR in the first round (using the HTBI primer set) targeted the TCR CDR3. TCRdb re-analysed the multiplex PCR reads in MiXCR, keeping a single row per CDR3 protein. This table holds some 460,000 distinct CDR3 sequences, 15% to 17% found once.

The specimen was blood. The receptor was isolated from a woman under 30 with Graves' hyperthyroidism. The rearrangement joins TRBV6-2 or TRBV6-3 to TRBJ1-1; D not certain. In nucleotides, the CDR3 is TGTGCCAGCAGGCTGGCCTGGAGCACTGAAGCTTTCTTT. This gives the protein CASRLAWSTEAFF.